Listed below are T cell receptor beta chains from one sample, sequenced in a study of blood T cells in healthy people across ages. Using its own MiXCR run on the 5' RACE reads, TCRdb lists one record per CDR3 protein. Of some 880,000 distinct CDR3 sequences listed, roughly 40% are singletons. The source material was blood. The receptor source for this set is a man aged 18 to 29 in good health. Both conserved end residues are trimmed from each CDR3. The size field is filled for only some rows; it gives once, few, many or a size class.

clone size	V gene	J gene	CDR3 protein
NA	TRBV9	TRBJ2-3	ASSAAPSADTQY
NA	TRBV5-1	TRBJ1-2	ASSPRTGRSNYGYT
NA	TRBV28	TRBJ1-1	ASNIQGYTEAF
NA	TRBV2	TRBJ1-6	ASSEERSSYNSPLH
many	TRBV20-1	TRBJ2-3	SARDDRLSTDTQY
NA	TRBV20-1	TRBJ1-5	SALSGNDQPQH
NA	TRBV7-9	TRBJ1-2	ASSLARTYESYT
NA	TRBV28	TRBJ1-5	ASRGGTGGNQPQH
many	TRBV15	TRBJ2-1	ATSRDLDYTIYNEQF
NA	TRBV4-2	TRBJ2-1	ASSLATAYNEQF
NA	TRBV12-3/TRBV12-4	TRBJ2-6	ASSLFPSGPSGANVLT
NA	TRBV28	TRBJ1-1	ASRNRANTEAF
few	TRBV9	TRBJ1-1	ASSVDGSLNTEAF
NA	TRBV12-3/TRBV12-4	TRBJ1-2	ASRQTGINYGYT
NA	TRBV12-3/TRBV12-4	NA	ASSAGVAGEQY
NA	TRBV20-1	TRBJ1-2	SARDWDSNYGYT
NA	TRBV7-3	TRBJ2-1	ASSLADREGEQF
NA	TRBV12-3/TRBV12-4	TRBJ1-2	ASRVEGRINYGYT
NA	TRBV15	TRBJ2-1	ATSSRGYNEQF
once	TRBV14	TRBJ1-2	ANSQEDRGTLYGYT
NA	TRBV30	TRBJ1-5	AWTVRKPGQRNQPQH
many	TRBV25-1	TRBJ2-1	ASSDAHWITNNEQF
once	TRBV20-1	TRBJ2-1	SARDREDSYEQF
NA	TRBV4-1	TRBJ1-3	ASSQEAADRGLGNTIY
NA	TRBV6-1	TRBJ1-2	ASSEGALGGAYT
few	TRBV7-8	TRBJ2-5	ASSSRDRTRETQY
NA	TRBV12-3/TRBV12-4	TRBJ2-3	ASSLGTQHTDTQY
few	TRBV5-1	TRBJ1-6	ASSLVQPNSPLH
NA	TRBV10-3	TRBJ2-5	AIKAEEETQY
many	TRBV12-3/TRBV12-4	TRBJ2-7	ASSWDRSSYEQY
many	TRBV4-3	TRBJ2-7	ASSLSSGDSYEQY
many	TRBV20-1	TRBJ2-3	SARDSRTSTDTQY
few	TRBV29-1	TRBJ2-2	SVGAQLNTGELF
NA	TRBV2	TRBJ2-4	ASKSDEQGEY
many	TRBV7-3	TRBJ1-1	ASSLGWDSNTEAF
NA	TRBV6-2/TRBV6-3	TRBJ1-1	ASSYSGSENTEAF
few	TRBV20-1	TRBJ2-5	SATGPLGTQY
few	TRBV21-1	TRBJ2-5	ASNRGGALKTQY
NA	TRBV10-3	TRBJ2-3	AISVLAGGPADTQY
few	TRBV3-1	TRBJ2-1	ASSQEAGTEQF